This is a list of T cell receptor beta chains from one sample in a study of T cells in Graves' hyperthyroidism and ophthalmopathy. TCRdb analysed the multiplex PCR reads with MiXCR anew, one entry per CDR3 protein. The sample gives a few hundred thousand distinct CDR3 sequences, approximately 16% of which show up once; roughly 3.3% is in the top ten. Material: blood. All receptors come from a woman aged 40 to 55 with Graves' ophthalmopathy. CDR3s include the opening cysteine and the closing phenylalanine or tryptophan. Fields, in order: J gene, V gene, CDR3 length, CDR3 protein.

TRBJ1-1 TRBV20-1 13 CSADGAQGTEAFF
TRBJ1-2 TRBV28 19 CASSPFAINTGGGGYGYTF
TRBJ1-5 TRBV12-3/TRBV12-4 14 CASSSGQNLRPQHF
TRBJ2-7 TRBV3-1 18 CASSQSVHAAGGVYEQYF
TRBJ2-1 TRBV19 17 CASTHTFAIRSLAEQFF
TRBJ2-5 TRBV7-7 13 CASSLVRSETQYF
TRBJ2-7 TRBV6-1 15 CASSEGNPGLVEQYF
TRBJ2-2 TRBV6-1 15 CATGGGRGHSGELFF
TRBJ2-7 TRBV27 13 CASARMGAYEQYF
TRBJ2-3 TRBV27 14 CASSSGQGANTQYF
TRBJ2-2 TRBV5-1 16 CASSPLTLLNTGELFF
TRBJ2-1 TRBV5-1 17 CASSWGLAGEGYNEQFF
TRBJ2-5 TRBV7-2 17 CASSLGRSSGLKETQYF
TRBJ2-1 TRBV28 14 CASRQAGGEEEQFF
TRBJ2-4 TRBV11-2 16 CASSPIRGQGGTLQYF
TRBJ2-3 TRBV20-1 15 CSAGLAGGPPDTQYF
TRBJ1-1 TRBV2 14 CASSAELSNTEAFF
TRBJ2-1 TRBV27 13 CASSLGGGAKQFF
TRBJ1-5 TRBV30 15 CAWNRGQLSNQPQHF
TRBJ1-3 TRBV7-2 16 CASSLSRTLSGNTIYF
TRBJ2-7 TRBV28 13 CASRRTSSYEQYF
TRBJ2-3 TRBV27 16 CASRPRGSAGTDTQYF
TRBJ2-3 TRBV5-1 16 CASSSSISGGEDTQYF
TRBJ2-2 TRBV11-1 15 CASSFGDRDTGELFF
TRBJ2-3 TRBV19 16 CASRPGTGGRTDTQYF
TRBJ2-4 TRBV20-1 16 CSARLPHGGAKNIQYF
TRBJ1-1 TRBV6-1 14 CASSMGRLNTEAFF
TRBJ1-5 TRBV5-1 13 CASSLYQDQPQHF
TRBJ1-1 TRBV6-2/TRBV6-3 14 CASSTLGGGTEAFF
TRBJ2-2 TRBV2 15 CASSWRAQATGELFF
TRBJ1-6 TRBV2 15 CASSQTPGRNSPLHF
TRBJ2-1 TRBV4-1 15 CASSQEGTVNNEQFF
TRBJ1-1 TRBV12-3/TRBV12-4 14 CASSPTRTMPEAFF
TRBJ2-1 TRBV29-1 15 CSVAKGGGADNEQFF
TRBJ2-2 TRBV5-5 15 CASSRGGGTSGELFF
TRBJ1-2 TRBV3-1 13 CASSQVRAMGYTF
TRBJ1-1 TRBV6-1 13 CASSDPVKTEAFF
TRBJ2-1 TRBV18 15 CASSPGLAGANEQFF
TRBJ2-5 TRBV18 14 CASSPRADQETQYF
TRBJ2-3 TRBV10-3 14 CAISGDSLPDTQYF
TRBJ2-7 TRBV28 15 CASSISAGHSYEQYF
TRBJ2-7 TRBV7-8 14 CASSLEGNTYEQYF
TRBJ2-7 TRBV20-1 14 CSARERGQAYEQYF
TRBJ2-1 TRBV20-1 17 CSAPGTSGFSSYNEQFF
TRBJ2-6 TRBV4-3 17 CASRLTDRASGANVLTF
TRBJ1-4 TRBV6-5 15 CASSYSGQPDEKLFF
TRBJ2-3 TRBV14 17 CASSQGLLAGGTDTQYF